This TCR beta chain derives from a study of Ad26.COV2.S vaccination and SARS-CoV-2 variants. Study in general: Participants got Ad26.COV2.S intramuscularly, once or twice 56 days apart.

J was trimmed by 2 bases and V by 4 bases; bases with no gene match: 6. CDR3 size: 16 residues. CDR1 and CDR2 (germline): LNHNV, YYDKDF (reference sequence). Treatment indicated: about 20 received Ad26.COV2.S at low or high dose, single or two shots; 5 received placebo; per-sample allocation not given. All samples were drawn on day 63, counting from the first vaccine or placebo injection. An Ad26 vector expressing Wuhan-strain SARS-CoV-2 spike constituted the vaccine. The data were produced by immunoSEQ multiplex PCR, yet TCRdb's version contains in-frame clones alone and is incomplete. The data contain about 350,000 clones, approximately 90% of them singletons.

The chain has TRBV15 and TRBJ2-3, with TRBD2 matching 10 bases. This TCR derives from a person aged 18-65 years who received the Ad26.COV2.S COVID-19 vaccine or a placebo. The starting material was peripheral blood, obtained in a trial of Ad26.COV2.S vaccine versus placebo. The CDR3 bases are TGTGCCACCAGCACCTTAGCGGGGGGTCCCACAGATACGCAGTATTTT. Translation gives CATSTLAGGPTDTQYF.